These 6 T cell receptor beta chains were sequenced from one sample in a study of T cell repertoires in cytomegalovirus infection. Via MiXCR, TCRdb re-called the reads, giving one row per CDR3 protein. This sample has around 740,000 distinct CDR3 sequences, with 35% to 45% found just once. The sequenced sample was PBMCs. These TCRs come from a human donor in good health (CMV status not recorded). Some clones in this sample may be carry-over from other donors' samples.

This chain connects TRBV25-1 to TRBJ2-7, with D hard to call. V lost 1 base and J 7 bases, leaving 5 bases between the germline ends. The length of the CDR3 is 11 residues. Per germline, CDR1 MGHDK and CDR2 SYGVNS. The CDR3 reads CASSELTEQYF. DNA of the CDR3: TGTGCCAGCAGTGAATTAACAGAGCAGTACTTC.

The genes are TRBV6-1 and TRBJ2-7; possibly TRBD2 for D (6 bases). Germline V gene sequence: CDR1 MNHNS, CDR2 SASEGT. The CDR3 totals 14 residues. V shed 4 bases and J shed 5 bases, with 15 bases lying between them. Here the CDR3 reads CASSATTRSDEQYF. CDR3 nucleotide sequence: TGTGCCAGCAGTGCTACGACTAGATCGGACGAGCAGTACTTC.

V usage is TRBV6-5 and J usage is TRBJ1-1; a weak D match, TRBD1 (6 bases). CDR3 length equals 16 residues. Looked up from germline, CDR1 is MNHEY and CDR2 is SVGAGI. Trimming pared 0 bases from V and 0 bases from J, leaving 11 bases between. The CDR3 spells CASSYSVTGLNTEAFF. For the CDR3, the DNA is TGTGCCAGCAGTTACTCCGTCACAGGGTTGAACACTGAAGCTTTCTTT.

The rearrangement joins TRBV29-1 to TRBJ1-2, with D perhaps TRBD1 (6 bases). This CDR3 has 14 residues. Germline CDR1 SQVTM, CDR2 ANQGSEA. V was shortened by 6 bases and J by 2 bases, with 16 bases between the two germline ends. The CDR3 bases are TGCAGCGTATCTCGACAGGCCGGCAACTATGGCTACACCTTC. Its protein is CSVSRQAGNYGYTF.

There are a few counts of this clonotype. The chain employs TRBV5-4 and TRBJ2-2, with TRBD1 matching over 8 bases. The ends lost 1 base at V and 1 base at J; junction bases unmatched: 3. Germline values: CDR1 SGHNT, CDR2 YYREEE (reference sequence). This CDR3 is built from 16 residues. CDR3 residues: CASSLYGTGNTGELFF. The CDR3 DNA reads as TGTGCCAGCAGCTTGTACGGGACAGGGAACACCGGGGAGCTGTTTTTT.

CDR3 DNA: TGTGCCAGCAGAAACAGTATCCTGGGGGAGCGCCAGGGCACCATATATTTT. Translated, it gives CASRNSILGERQGTIYF. The chain combines TRBV6-1 with TRBJ1-3; possible D gene TRBD1, 5 bases. Trimming removed 6 bases at V and 9 bases at J, with 27 bases between. This CDR3 has 17 amino acids. Germline V CDR1 and CDR2: MNHNS, SASEGT.